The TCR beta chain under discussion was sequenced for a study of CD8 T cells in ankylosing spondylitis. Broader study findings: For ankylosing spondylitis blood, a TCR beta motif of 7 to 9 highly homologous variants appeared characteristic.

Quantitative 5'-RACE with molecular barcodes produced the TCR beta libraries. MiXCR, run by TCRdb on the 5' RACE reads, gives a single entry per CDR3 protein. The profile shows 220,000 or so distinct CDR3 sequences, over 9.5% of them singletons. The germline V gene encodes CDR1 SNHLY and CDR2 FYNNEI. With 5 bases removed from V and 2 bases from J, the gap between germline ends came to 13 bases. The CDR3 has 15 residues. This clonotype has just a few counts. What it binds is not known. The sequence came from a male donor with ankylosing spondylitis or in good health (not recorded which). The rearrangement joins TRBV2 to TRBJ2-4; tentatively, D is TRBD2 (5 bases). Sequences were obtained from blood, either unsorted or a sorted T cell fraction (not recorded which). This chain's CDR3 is CASSPDSTTKNIQYF. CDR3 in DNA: TGTGCCAGCAGTCCGGACTCAACGACCAAAAACATTCAGTACTTC.